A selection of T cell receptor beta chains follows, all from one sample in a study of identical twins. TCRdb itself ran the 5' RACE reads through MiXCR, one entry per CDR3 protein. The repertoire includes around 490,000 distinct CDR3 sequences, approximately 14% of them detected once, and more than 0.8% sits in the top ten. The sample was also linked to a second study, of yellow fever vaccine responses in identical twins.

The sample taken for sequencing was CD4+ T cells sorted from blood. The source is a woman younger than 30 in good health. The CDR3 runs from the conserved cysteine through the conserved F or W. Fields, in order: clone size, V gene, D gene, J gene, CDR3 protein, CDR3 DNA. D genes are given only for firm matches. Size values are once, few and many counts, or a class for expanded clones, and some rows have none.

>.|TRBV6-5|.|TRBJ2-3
CASGTPDTQYF
TGTGCCAGCGGAACCCCAGATACGCAGTATTTT
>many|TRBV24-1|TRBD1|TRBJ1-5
CATSAGRGRNQPQHF
TGTGCCACCAGTGCGGGCAGGGGGCGTAATCAGCCCCAGCATTTT
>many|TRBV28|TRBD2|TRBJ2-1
CASSSPGLAAYNEQFF
TGTGCCAGCAGTTCTCCGGGACTAGCGGCCTACAATGAGCAGTTCTTC
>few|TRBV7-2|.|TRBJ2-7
CASSPSTGYEQYF
TGTGCCAGCAGCCCCTCGACGGGGTACGAGCAGTACTTC
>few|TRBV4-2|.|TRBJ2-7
CASSQDGYRSYEQYF
TGTGCCAGCAGCCAAGATGGGTATCGATCCTACGAGCAGTACTTC
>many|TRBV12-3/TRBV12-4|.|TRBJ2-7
CASRKTENYEQYF
TGTGCCAGCAGGAAGACAGAGAACTACGAGCAGTACTTC
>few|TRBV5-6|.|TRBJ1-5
CASSLALQPQHF
TGTGCCAGCAGCTTGGCGCTTCAGCCCCAGCATTTT
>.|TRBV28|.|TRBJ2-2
CASTVRGNTGELFF
TGTGCCAGCACCGTCAGGGGGAACACCGGGGAGCTGTTTTTT
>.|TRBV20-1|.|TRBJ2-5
CSAVQGGWYQETQYF
TGCAGTGCAGTGCAGGGGGGTTGGTACCAAGAGACCCAGTACTTC
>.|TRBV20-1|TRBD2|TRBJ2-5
CSARDYGLAGVGETQYF
TGCAGTGCTAGAGATTATGGGCTAGCGGGAGTAGGGGAGACCCAGTACTTC
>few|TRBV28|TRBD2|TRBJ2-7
CASSELAGGLNEQYF
TGTGCCAGCAGTGAACTAGCGGGAGGATTGAACGAGCAGTACTTC
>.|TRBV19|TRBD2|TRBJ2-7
CASRAGAGGSYEQYF
TGTGCCAGCAGAGCCGGGGCGGGAGGTTCCTACGAGCAGTACTTC
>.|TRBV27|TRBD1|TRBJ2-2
CASSPQAGTGMGELFF
TGTGCCAGCAGCCCACAAGCCGGGACAGGGATGGGGGAGCTGTTTTTT
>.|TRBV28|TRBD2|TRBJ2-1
CASSLRTSGRDIPNRSPYNEQFF
TGTGCCAGCAGTCTAAGGACTAGCGGGAGGGATATTCCCAACCGGTCCCCATACAATGAGCAGTTCTTC
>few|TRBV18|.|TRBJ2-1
CASSPKIAGDYNEQFF
TGTGCCAGCTCACCGAAGATAGCAGGAGACTACAATGAGCAGTTCTTC
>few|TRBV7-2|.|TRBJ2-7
CASSFPGTHEQYF
TGTGCCAGCAGCTTCCCAGGGACCCACGAGCAGTACTTC
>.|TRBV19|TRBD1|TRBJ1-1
CASSTGTGIGEAFF
TGTGCCAGTAGTACAGGGACAGGGATTGGTGAAGCTTTCTTT
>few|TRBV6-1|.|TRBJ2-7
CASSQGVPSSYEQYF
TGTGCCAGCAGTCAAGGGGTCCCCAGCTCCTACGAGCAGTACTTC
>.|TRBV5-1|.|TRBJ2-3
CASRPNSGGTDTQYF
TGCGCCAGCAGACCCAACTCGGGGGGCACAGATACGCAGTATTTT
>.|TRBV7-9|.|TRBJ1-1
CASSQDENTEAFF
TGTGCCAGCAGCCAAGACGAGAACACTGAAGCTTTCTTT
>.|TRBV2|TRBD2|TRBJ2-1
CASSESGMSNEQFF
TGTGCCAGCAGTGAAAGCGGGATGTCTAATGAGCAGTTCTTC
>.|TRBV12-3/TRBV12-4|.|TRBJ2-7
CASSEDYEQYF
TGTGCCAGCAGTGAGGACTACGAGCAGTACTTC
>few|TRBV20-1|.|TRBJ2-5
CSVNHGFGGQETQYF
TGCAGTGTTAACCACGGATTCGGCGGGCAAGAGACCCAGTACTTC
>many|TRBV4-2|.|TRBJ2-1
CASSQEGDEQFF
TGTGCCAGCAGCCAAGAAGGGGATGAGCAGTTCTTC
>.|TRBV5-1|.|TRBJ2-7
CASSLVAGLYEQYF
TGCGCCAGCAGCTTGGTCGCGGGACTCTACGAGCAGTACTTC
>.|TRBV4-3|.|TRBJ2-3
CASSQDGEMRWDTQYF
TGCGCCAGCAGCCAAGATGGCGAGATGCGGTGGGATACGCAGTATTTT
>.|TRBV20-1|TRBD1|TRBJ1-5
CCARERRQGLNQPQHF
TGCTGTGCTAGAGAGAGAAGACAGGGGCTCAATCAGCCCCAGCATTTT
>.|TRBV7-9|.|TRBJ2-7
CASSTVGVSYEQYF
TGTGCCAGCAGCACCGTTGGAGTCTCCTACGAGCAGTACTTC
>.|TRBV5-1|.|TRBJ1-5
CASDLYYSNQPQHF
TGCGCCAGCGATCTATACTATAGCAATCAGCCCCAGCATTTT
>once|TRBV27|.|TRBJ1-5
CASSQRAGDNQPQHF
TGTGCCAGCAGCCAAAGGGCAGGAGACAATCAGCCCCAGCATTTT
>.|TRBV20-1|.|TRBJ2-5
CSARGWIQETQYF
TGCAGTGCTAGGGGCTGGATACAAGAGACCCAGTACTTC
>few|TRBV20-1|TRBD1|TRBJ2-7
CSARQAGGLARYEQYF
TGCAGTGCTCGCCAGGCAGGGGGCCTAGCGCGATACGAGCAGTACTTC
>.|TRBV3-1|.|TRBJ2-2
CASSQKGLDTGELFF
TGTGCCAGCAGCCAGAAAGGGCTGGACACCGGGGAGCTGTTTTTT
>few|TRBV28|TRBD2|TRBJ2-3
CASSPSGRRGTDTQYF
TGTGCCAGCAGCCCTAGCGGGAGGCGAGGCACAGATACGCAGTATTTT
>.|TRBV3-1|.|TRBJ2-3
CASSRQDQGQYF
TGTGCCAGCAGCCGTCAGGACCAGGGGCAGTATTTT
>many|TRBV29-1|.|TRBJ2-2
CSAGDLNTGELFF
TGCAGCGCTGGGGACCTTAACACCGGGGAGCTGTTTTTT
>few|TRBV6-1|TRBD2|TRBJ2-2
CASRLRGVNTGELFF
TGTGCCAGCAGGCTCCGGGGGGTTAACACCGGGGAGCTGTTTTTT
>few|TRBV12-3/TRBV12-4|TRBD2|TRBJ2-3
CASSFLAGDSDTQYF
TGTGCCAGCAGTTTCCTAGCGGGGGATTCAGATACGCAGTATTTT
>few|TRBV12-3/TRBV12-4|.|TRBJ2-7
CASSLEDKNYEQYF
TGTGCCAGCAGTTTAGAGGACAAGAACTACGAGCAGTACTTC
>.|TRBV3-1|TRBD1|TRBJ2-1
CASSGQGADNEQFF
TGTGCCAGCAGCGGACAGGGGGCCGACAATGAGCAGTTCTTC
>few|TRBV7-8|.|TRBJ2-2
CASSLRTGIIYTGELFF
TGTGCCAGCAGCTTAAGGACCGGGATCATCTACACCGGGGAGCTGTTTTTT
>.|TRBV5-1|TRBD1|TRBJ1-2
CASSLGQGANGYTF
TGCGCCAGCAGCTTGGGCCAGGGGGCCAATGGCTACACCTTC
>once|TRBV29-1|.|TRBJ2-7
CSVDRRDGASYEQYF
TGCAGCGTTGATAGGCGAGACGGGGCCTCCTACGAGCAGTACTTC
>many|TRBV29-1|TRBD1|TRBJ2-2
CSASDRGLFGELFF
TGCAGCGCCTCAGACAGGGGGCTTTTCGGGGAGCTGTTTTTT
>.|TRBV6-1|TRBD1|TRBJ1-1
CASSELPGQGNTEAFF
TGTGCCAGCAGTGAACTTCCGGGACAGGGGAACACTGAAGCTTTCTTT